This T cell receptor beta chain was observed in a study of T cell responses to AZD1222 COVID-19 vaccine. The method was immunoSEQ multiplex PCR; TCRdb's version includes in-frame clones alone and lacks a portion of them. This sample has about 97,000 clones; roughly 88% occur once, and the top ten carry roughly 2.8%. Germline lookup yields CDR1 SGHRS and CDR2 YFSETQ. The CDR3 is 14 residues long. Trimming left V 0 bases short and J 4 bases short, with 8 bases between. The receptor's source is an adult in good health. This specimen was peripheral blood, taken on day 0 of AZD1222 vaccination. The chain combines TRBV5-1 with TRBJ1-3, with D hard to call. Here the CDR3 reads CASSLDSSGNTIYF. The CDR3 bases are TGCGCCAGCAGCTTGGACTCCTCGGGAAACACCATATATTTT.